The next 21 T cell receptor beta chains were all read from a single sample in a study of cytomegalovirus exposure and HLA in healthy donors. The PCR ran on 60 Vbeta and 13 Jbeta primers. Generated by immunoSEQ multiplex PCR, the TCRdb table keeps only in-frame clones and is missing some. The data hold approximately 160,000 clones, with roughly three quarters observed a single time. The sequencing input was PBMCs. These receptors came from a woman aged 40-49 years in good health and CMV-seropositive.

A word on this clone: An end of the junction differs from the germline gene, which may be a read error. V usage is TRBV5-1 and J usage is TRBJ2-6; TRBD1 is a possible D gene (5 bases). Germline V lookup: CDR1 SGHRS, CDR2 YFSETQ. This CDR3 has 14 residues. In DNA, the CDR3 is TGCGCCAGCAGCTTGTCGTCTGGGGCCAACGGCCTGACTTTC. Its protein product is CASSLSSGANGLTF.

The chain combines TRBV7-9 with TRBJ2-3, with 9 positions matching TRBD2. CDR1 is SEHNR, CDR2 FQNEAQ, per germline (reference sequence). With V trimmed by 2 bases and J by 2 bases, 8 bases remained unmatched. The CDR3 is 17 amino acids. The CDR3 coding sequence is TGTGCCAGCAGCTTAAGTATTAGCGGGGGTCCCACAGATACGCAGTATTTT. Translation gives CASSLSISGGPTDTQYF.

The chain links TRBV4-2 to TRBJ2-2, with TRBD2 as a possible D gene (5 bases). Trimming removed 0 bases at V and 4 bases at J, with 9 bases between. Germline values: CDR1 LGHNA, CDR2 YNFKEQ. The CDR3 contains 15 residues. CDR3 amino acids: CASSQDWRSTGELFF. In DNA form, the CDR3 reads TGTGCCAGCAGCCAAGACTGGAGGAGCACCGGGGAGCTGTTTTTT.

The CDR3 region has the DNA TGCGCCAGCAGCCAAGACCCCCCCGACTTGATCGGGGAGCTGTTTTTT. It is translated as CASSQDPPDLIGELFF. The chain has TRBV4-3 and TRBJ2-2; no clear D. Germline-derived CDR1 and CDR2 are LGHNA and YSLEER. The CDR3 extends over 16 amino acids. V was shortened by 0 bases and J by 7 bases, with 15 bases between the two germline ends.

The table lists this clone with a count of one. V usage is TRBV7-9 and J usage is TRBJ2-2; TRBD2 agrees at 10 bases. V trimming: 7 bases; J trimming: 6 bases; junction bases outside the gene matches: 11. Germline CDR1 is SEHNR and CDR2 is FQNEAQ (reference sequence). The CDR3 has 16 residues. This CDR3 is CASKTERGLASGELFF. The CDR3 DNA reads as TGTGCCAGCAAAACTGAGCGGGGACTAGCGTCCGGGGAGCTGTTTTTT.

In DNA, the CDR3 is TGCGCCAGCAGATTTAGCGGGGGGCTGCAAGAGACCCAGTACTTC. The encoded protein is CASRFSGGLQETQYF. The chain is built from TRBV5-1 and TRBJ2-5; 10 positions agree with TRBD2. V lost 5 bases to trimming and J lost 2 bases; unmatched junction nucleotides: 6. CDR1 and CDR2 from the germline V gene are SGHRS and YFSETQ. The CDR3 sequence is 15 residues long.

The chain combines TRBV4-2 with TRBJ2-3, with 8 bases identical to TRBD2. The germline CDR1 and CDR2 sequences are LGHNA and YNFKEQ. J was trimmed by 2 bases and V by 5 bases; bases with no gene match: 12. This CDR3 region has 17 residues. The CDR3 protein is CASSSLLSGVPTDTQYF. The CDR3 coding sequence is TGTGCCAGCAGCTCACTACTTAGCGGGGTCCCCACAGATACGCAGTATTTT.

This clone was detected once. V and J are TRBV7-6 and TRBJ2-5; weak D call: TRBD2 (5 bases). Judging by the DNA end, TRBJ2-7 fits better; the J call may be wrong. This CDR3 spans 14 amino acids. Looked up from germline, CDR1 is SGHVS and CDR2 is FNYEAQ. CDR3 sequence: CASSLREKYYEQYF. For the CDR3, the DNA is TGTGCCAGCAGCCTAAGGGAGAAATACTACGAGCAGTACTTC.

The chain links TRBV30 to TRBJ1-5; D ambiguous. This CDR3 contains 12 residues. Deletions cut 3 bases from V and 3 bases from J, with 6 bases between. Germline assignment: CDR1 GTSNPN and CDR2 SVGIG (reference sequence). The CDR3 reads CAWSLTNQPQHF. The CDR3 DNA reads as TGTGCCTGGAGCCTAACCAATCAGCCCCAGCATTTT.

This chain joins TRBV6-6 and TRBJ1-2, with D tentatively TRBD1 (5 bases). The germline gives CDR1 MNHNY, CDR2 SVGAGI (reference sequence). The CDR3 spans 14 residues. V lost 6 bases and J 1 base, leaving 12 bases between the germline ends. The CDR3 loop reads CASSVVGLNYGYTF. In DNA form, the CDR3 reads TGTGCCAGCAGCGTCGTGGGGCTTAACTATGGCTACACCTTC.

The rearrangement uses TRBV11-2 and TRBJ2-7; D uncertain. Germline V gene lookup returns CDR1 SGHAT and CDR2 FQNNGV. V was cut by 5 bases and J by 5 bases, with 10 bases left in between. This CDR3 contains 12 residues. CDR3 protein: CASSHFIDEQYF. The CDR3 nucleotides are TGTGCCAGCAGCCACTTTATCGACGAGCAGTACTTC.

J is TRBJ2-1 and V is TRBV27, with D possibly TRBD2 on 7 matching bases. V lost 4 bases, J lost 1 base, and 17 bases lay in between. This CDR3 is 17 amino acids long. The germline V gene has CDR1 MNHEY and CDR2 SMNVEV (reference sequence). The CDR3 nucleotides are TGTGCCAGCAGTTGGGGGGGGGCCGGTATTTCCTACAATGAGCAGTTCTTC. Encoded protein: CASSWGGAGISYNEQFF.

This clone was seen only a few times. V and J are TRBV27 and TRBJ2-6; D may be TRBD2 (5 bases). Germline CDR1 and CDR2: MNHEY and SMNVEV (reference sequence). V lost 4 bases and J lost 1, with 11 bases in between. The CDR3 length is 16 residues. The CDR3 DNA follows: TGTGCCAGCAGTTCCTGGACTTTATCTGGGGCCAACGTCCTGACTTTC. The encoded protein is CASSSWTLSGANVLTF. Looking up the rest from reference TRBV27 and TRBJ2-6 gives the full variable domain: EAQVTQNPRYLITVTGKKLTVTCSQNMNHEYMSWYRQDPGLGLRQIYYSMNVEVTDKGDVPEGYKVSRKEKRNFPLILESPSPNQTSLYFCASSSWTLSGANVLTFGAGSRLTVL.

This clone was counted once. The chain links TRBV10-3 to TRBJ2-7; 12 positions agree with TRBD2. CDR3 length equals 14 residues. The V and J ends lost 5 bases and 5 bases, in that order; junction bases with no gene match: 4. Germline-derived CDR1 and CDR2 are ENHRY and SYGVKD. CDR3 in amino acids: CAISRTSGANEQYF. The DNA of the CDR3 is TGTGCCATCAGTAGGACTAGCGGGGCCAACGAGCAGTACTTC.

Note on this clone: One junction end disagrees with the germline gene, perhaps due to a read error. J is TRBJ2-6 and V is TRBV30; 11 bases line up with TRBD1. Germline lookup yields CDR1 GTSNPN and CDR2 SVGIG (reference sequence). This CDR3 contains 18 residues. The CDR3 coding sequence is TGTGCCTGTACCGGGACAGGGGGTCCTCTCTCTGGGGCCAACGGCCTGACTTTC. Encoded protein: CACTGTGGPLSGANGLTF.

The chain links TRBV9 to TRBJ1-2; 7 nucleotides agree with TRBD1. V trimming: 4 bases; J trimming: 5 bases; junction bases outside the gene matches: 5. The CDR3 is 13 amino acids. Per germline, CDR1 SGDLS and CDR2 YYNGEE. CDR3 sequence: CASSPGTEYGYTF. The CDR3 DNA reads TGTGCCAGCAGCCCCGGGACAGAGTATGGCTACACCTTC.

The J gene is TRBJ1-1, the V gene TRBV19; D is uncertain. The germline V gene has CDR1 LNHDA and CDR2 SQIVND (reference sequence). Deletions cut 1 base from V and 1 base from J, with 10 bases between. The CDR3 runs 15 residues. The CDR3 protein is CASSIGGGRNTEAFF. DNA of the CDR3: TGTGCCAGTAGTATAGGAGGAGGCCGGAACACTGAAGCTTTCTTT.

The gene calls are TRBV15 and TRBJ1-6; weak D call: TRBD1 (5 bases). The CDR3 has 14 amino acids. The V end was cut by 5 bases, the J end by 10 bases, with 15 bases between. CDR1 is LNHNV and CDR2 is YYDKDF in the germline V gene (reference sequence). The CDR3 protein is CATSPRGGNSPLHF. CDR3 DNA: TGTGCCACCAGCCCCCGGGGGGGTAACTCACCCCTCCACTTT. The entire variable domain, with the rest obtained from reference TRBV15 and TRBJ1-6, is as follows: DAMVIQNPRYQVTQFGKPVTLSCSQTLNHNVMYWYQQKSSQAPKLLFHYYDKDFNNEADTPDNFQSRRPNTSFCFLDIRSPGLGDTAMYLCATSPRGGNSPLHFGNGTRLTVT.

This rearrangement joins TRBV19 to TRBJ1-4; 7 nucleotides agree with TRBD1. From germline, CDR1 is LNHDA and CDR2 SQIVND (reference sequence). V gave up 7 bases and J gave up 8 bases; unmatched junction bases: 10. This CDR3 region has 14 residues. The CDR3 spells CASTPTGSGEKLFF. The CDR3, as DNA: TGTGCCAGTACCCCGACAGGGTCAGGGGAAAAACTGTTTTTT.

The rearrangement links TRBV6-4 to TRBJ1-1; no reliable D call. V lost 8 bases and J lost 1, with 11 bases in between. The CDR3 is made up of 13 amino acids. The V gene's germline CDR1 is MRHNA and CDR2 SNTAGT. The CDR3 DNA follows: TGTGCCAGCGCACTAATACCGAACACTGAAGCTTTCTTT. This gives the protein CASALIPNTEAFF.

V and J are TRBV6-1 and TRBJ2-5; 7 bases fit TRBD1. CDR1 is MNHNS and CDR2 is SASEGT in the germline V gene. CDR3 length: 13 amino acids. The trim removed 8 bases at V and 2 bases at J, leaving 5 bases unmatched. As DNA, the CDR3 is TGTGCCAGCGAATACAGGGGACAAGAGACCCAGTACTTC. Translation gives CASEYRGQETQYF.